Here is one T cell receptor beta chain with its context. The source of the sample is a study of cytomegalovirus exposure and HLA in healthy donors. The germline V gene has CDR1 SGHTS and CDR2 YDEGEE. V was cut by 4 bases and J by 1 base, with 12 bases left in between. This CDR3 region has 15 residues. In the PCR, 60 Vbeta and 13 Jbeta primers were used. Some clones are missing from TCRdb's copy, which holds only in-frame ones; the method was immunoSEQ multiplex PCR. This sample's clone table lists around 70,000 clones. J is TRBJ2-1 and V is TRBV5-8, with D unresolved. The sample consisted of PBMCs. This TCR was sampled from a woman in her thirties or forties in good health and CMV-seropositive. CDR3 sequence: CASSVEPISYNEQFF. CDR3 bases: TGTGCCAGCAGCGTAGAACCAATTTCCTACAATGAGCAGTTCTTC.